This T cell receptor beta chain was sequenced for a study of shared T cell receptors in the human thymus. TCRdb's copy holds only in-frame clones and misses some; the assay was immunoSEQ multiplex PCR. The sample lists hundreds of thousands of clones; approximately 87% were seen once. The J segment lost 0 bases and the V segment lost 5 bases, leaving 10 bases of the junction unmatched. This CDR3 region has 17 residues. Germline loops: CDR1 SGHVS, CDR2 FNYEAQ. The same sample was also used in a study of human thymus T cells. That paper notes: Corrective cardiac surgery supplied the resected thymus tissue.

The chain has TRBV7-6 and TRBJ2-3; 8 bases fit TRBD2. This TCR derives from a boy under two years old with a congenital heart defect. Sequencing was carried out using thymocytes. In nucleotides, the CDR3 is TGTGCCAGCAGCAATCCGGGACTAGGGGGGAGCACAGATACGCAGTATTTT. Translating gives CASSNPGLGGSTDTQYF.